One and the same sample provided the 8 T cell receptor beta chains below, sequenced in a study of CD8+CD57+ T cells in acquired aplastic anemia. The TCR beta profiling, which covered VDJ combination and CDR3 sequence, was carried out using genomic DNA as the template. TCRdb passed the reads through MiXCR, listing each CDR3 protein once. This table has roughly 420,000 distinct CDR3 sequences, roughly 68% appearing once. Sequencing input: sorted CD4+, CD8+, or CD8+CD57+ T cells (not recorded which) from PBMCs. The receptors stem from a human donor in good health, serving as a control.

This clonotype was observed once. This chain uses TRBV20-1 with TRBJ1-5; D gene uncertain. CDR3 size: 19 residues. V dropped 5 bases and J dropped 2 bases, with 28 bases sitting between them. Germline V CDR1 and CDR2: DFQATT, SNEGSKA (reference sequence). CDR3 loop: CSAPGVASNTGEGNQPQHF. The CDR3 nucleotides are TGCAGTGCTCCCGGCGTAGCGTCGAACACCGGGGAGGGCAATCAGCCCCAGCATTTT.

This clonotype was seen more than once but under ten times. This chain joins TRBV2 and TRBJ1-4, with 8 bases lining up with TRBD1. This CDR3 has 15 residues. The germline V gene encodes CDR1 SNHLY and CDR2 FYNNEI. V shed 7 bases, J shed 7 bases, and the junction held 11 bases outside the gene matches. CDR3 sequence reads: CASMAAGTGLEKLFF. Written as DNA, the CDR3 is TGTGCCAGCATGGCCGCCGGGACAGGCCTTGAAAAACTGTTTTTT.

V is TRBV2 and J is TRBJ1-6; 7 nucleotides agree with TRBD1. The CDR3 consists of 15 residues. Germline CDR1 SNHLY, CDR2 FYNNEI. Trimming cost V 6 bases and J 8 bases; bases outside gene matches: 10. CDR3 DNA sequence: TGTGCCAGCAGGACGCAACAGGGGCGCGATTCACCCCTCCACTTT. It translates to CASRTQQGRDSPLHF.

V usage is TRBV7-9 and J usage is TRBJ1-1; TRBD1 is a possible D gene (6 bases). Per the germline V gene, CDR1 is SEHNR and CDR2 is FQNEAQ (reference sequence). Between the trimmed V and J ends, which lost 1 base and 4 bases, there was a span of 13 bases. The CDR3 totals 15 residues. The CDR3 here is CASSLEGKGGTEAFF. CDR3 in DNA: TGTGCCAGCAGCTTAGAGGGCAAGGGGGGCACTGAAGCTTTCTTT. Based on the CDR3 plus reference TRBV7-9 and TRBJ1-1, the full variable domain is DTGVSQNPRHKITKRGQNVTFRCDPISEHNRLYWYRQTLGQGPEFLTYFQNEAQLEKSRLLSDRFSAERPKGSFSTLEIQRTEQGDSAMYLCASSLEGKGGTEAFFGQGTRLTVV.

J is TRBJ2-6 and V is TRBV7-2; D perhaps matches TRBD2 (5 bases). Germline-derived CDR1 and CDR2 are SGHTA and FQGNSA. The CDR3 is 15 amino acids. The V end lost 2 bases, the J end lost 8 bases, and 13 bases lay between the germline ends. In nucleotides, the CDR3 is TGTGCCAGCAGCTTAAGGAGGTCTGGAACCAACGTCCTGACTTTC. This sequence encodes CASSLRRSGTNVLTF.

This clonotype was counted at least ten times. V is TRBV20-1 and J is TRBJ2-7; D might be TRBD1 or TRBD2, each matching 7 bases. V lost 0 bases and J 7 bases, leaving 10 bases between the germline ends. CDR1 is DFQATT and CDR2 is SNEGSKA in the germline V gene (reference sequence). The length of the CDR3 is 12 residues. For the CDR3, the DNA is TGCAGTGCTAGAGACAGGGGGGGGGAGCAGTACTTC. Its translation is CSARDRGGEQYF.

The CDR3 DNA sequence: TGTGCCAGCAGTAGTGGGCAAGCCGATACGCAGTATTTT. It specifies CASSSGQADTQYF. The chain couples TRBV9 to TRBJ2-3; D is ambiguous. Trimming stripped 5 bases from V and 6 bases from J, with 13 bases between. This CDR3 has 13 residues. Germline V gene lookup returns CDR1 SGDLS and CDR2 YYNGEE.

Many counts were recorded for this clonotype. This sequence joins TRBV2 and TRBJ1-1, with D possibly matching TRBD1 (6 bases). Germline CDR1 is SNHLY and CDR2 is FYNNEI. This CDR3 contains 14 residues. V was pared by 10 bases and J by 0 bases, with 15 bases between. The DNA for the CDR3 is TGTGCCACCAACCGGGAGGGGGTGAACACTGAAGCTTTCTTT. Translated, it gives CATNREGVNTEAFF.